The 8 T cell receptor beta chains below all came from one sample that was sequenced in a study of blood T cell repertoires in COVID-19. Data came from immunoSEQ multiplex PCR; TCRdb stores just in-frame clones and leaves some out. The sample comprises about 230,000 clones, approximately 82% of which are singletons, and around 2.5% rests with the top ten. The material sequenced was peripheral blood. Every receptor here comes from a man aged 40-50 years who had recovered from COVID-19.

This CDR3 is CSAGSGGGETQYF. The CDR3 DNA sequence: TGCAGCGCCGGATCAGGGGGCGGCGAGACCCAGTACTTC. J is TRBJ2-5 and V is TRBV29-1; TRBD1 matches 8 bases. The germline CDR1 and CDR2 sequences are SQVTM and ANQGSEA. The CDR3 length is 13 residues. After removal of 7 bases from V and 5 bases from J, the junction contained 9 bases not matched to a gene.

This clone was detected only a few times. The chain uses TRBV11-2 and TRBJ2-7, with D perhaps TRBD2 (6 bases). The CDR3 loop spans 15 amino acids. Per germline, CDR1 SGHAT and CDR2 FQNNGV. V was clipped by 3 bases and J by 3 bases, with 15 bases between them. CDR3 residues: CASSFTVGGFYEQYF. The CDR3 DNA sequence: TGTGCCAGCAGCTTTACGGTTGGAGGGTTCTACGAGCAGTACTTC.

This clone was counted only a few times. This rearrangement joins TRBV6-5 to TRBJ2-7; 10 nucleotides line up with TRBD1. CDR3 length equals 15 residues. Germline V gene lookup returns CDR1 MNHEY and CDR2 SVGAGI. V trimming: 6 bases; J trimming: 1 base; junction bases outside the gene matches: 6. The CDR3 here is CASRKTGGLSYEQYF. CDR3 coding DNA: TGTGCCAGCAGGAAGACAGGGGGCCTATCCTACGAGCAGTACTTC.

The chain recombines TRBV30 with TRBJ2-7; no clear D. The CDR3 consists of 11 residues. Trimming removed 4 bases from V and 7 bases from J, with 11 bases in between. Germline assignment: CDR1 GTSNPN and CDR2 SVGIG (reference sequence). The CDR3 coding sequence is TGTGCCTGGACGATGGGCAGGGAGCAGTACTTC. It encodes CAWTMGREQYF.

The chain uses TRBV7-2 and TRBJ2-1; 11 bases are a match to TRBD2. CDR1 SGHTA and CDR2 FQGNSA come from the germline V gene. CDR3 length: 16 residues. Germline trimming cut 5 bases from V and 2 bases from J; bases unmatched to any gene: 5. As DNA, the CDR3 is TGTGCCAGCAGCGGTAGCGGGAGGGCCGCCTACAATGAGCAGTTCTTC. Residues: CASSGSGRAAYNEQFF. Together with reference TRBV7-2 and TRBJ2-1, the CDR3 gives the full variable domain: GAGVSQSPSNKVTEKGKDVELRCDPISGHTALYWYRQSLGQGLEFLIYFQGNSAPDKSGLPSDRFSAERTGGSVSTLTIQRTQQEDSAVYLCASSGSGRAAYNEQFFGPGTRLTVL.

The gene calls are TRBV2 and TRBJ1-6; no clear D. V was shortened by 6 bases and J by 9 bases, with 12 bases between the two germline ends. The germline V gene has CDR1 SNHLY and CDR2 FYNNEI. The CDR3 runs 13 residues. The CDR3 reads CASRRVMGSPLHF. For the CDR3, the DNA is TGTGCCAGCAGGAGGGTAATGGGTTCACCCCTCCACTTT.

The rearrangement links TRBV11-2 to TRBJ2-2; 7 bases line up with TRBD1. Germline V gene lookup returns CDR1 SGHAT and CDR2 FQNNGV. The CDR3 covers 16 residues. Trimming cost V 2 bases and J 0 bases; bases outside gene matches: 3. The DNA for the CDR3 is TGTGCCAGCAGCTTACGGGACAGACCGAACACCGGGGAGCTGTTTTTT. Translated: CASSLRDRPNTGELFF.

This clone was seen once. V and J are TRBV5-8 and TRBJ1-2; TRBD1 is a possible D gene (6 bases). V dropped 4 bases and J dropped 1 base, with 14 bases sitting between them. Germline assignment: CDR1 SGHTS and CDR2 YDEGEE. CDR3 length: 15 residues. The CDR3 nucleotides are TGTGCCAGCAGCCCTCTACAGGGAAGTAACTATGGCTACACCTTC. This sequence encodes CASSPLQGSNYGYTF. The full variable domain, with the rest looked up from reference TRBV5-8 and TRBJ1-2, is EAGVTQSPTHLIKTRGQQATLRCSPISGHTSVYWYQQALGLGLQFLLWYDEGEERNRGNFPPRFSGRQFPNYSSELNVNALELEDSALYLCASSPLQGSNYGYTFGSGTRLTVV.